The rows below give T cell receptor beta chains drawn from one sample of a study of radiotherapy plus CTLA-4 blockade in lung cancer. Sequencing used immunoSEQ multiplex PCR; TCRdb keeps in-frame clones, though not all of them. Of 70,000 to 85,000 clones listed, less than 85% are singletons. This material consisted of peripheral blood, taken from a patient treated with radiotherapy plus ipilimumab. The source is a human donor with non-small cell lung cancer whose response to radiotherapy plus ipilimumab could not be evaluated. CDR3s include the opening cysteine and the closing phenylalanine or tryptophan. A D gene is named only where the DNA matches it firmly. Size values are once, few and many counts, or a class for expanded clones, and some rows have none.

CDR3nt: TGTGCCTGCGGGAAAGCGGGAGGATACAATGAGCAGTTCTTC; CDR3aa: CACGKAGGYNEQFF; j_gene: TRBJ2-1; v_gene: TRBV30; d_gene: TRBD2; abundance: -
CDR3nt: TGTGCCAGCTCAGGAACCCCAAGTTCCTATGGCTACACCTTC; CDR3aa: CASSGTPSSYGYTF; j_gene: TRBJ1-2; v_gene: TRBV7-9; d_gene: -; abundance: many
CDR3nt: TGTGCCAGCAGGGCGGGACTAGCCACAGATACGCAGTATTTT; CDR3aa: CASRAGLATDTQYF; j_gene: TRBJ2-3; v_gene: TRBV11-2; d_gene: TRBD2; abundance: few
CDR3nt: TGCGCCAGCAGCTTGGACAGCTCAGAAGAGACCCAGTACTTC; CDR3aa: CASSLDSSEETQYF; j_gene: TRBJ2-5; v_gene: TRBV5-1; d_gene: -; abundance: -
CDR3nt: TGTGCCAGCAGCTTAGGCTTAGCTGGTCCTCGCTCCTACAATGAGCAGTTCTTC; CDR3aa: CASSLGLAGPRSYNEQFF; j_gene: TRBJ2-1; v_gene: TRBV7-3; d_gene: -; abundance: -
CDR3nt: TGTGCCAGCAGTCGGACAGGGTCCTATAATTCACCCCTCCACTTT; CDR3aa: CASSRTGSYNSPLHF; j_gene: TRBJ1-6; v_gene: TRBV28; d_gene: TRBD1; abundance: few
CDR3nt: TGTGCCAGCAGCTTAGTAGCAGGGGGCGCGGGAGAGACCCAGTACTTC; CDR3aa: CASSLVAGGAGETQYF; j_gene: TRBJ2-5; v_gene: TRBV7-2; d_gene: TRBD1; abundance: few
CDR3nt: TGTGCCAGCAGTGCCCAGGTTCGTGGCTACACCTTC; CDR3aa: CASSAQVRGYTF; j_gene: TRBJ1-2; v_gene: TRBV25-1; d_gene: -; abundance: -
CDR3nt: TGTGCCAGCAGCCGTAGCGGGAGGGCCATCAATGAGCAGTTCTTC; CDR3aa: CASSRSGRAINEQFF; j_gene: TRBJ2-1; v_gene: TRBV6-5; d_gene: TRBD2; abundance: -
CDR3nt: TGTGCCAGCACCTCAACTAGCACAGATACGCAGTATTTT; CDR3aa: CASTSTSTDTQYF; j_gene: TRBJ2-3; v_gene: TRBV25-1; d_gene: -; abundance: -
CDR3nt: TGTGCCAGCAGCTTGGGGGGAGTCAGCGGGGAGCTGTTTTTT; CDR3aa: CASSLGGVSGELFF; j_gene: TRBJ2-2; v_gene: TRBV5-5; d_gene: -; abundance: few
CDR3nt: TGTGCCAGCAGCATCCCGGGATTTCCGGGACAGGGGTTTCACGAGCAGTACTTC; CDR3aa: CASSIPGFPGQGFHEQYF; j_gene: TRBJ2-7; v_gene: TRBV7-9; d_gene: TRBD1; abundance: -
CDR3nt: TGTGCCAGCAGTGACCTACAGGGAGAACATGAAAAACTGTTTTTT; CDR3aa: CASSDLQGEHEKLFF; j_gene: TRBJ1-4; v_gene: TRBV2; d_gene: -; abundance: -
CDR3nt: TGCAGCGTTGGCGGCACCTACAATGAGCAGTTCTTC; CDR3aa: CSVGGTYNEQFF; j_gene: TRBJ2-1; v_gene: TRBV29-1; d_gene: -; abundance: -
CDR3nt: TGTGCCAGCTCACCATCAACAGGGCCTGAAGCTTTCTTT; CDR3aa: CASSPSTGPEAFF; j_gene: TRBJ1-1; v_gene: TRBV18; d_gene: -; abundance: -
CDR3nt: TGCGCCAGCAGCCAAGATTCCCTAGACCCCAGCGGGGGGGCATTCCAAGAGACCCAGTACTTC; CDR3aa: CASSQDSLDPSGGAFQETQYF; j_gene: TRBJ2-5; v_gene: TRBV4-3; d_gene: TRBD2; abundance: -
CDR3nt: TGTGCCAGCGGGCCCGATGGCGGGGAGCTGTTTTTT; CDR3aa: CASGPDGGELFF; j_gene: TRBJ2-2; v_gene: TRBV11-3; d_gene: -; abundance: few
CDR3nt: TGTGCCAGCAGCCTAAACACCGGGACATCCTACGAGCAGTACTTC; CDR3aa: CASSLNTGTSYEQYF; j_gene: TRBJ2-7; v_gene: TRBV6-1; d_gene: -; abundance: -
CDR3nt: TGTGCCAGCAGCTTAGCAGTAGCGGGGCCGGGGGAGCAGTACTTC; CDR3aa: CASSLAVAGPGEQYF; j_gene: TRBJ2-5; v_gene: TRBV7-2; d_gene: TRBD2; abundance: -
CDR3nt: TGTGCCAGCAGGTTCTTAGCGGGGGCCCCCGGGGAGCTGTTTTTT; CDR3aa: CASRFLAGAPGELFF; j_gene: TRBJ2-2; v_gene: TRBV11-3; d_gene: TRBD2; abundance: -
CDR3nt: TGTGCCAGCAGCCCTGGACAGGGTGGCGAGCAGTACTTC; CDR3aa: CASSPGQGGEQYF; j_gene: TRBJ2-7; v_gene: TRBV5-8; d_gene: TRBD1; abundance: -
CDR3nt: TGCGCCAGCAGCTTGGCGACAGGGGGATCCTACGAGCAGTACTTC; CDR3aa: CASSLATGGSYEQYF; j_gene: TRBJ2-7; v_gene: TRBV5-1; d_gene: TRBD1; abundance: -
CDR3nt: TGCGCCAGCAGCTTGGTAATCGGGGAATTAAACACTGAAGCTTTCTTT; CDR3aa: CASSLVIGELNTEAFF; j_gene: TRBJ1-1; v_gene: TRBV5-1; d_gene: -; abundance: -
CDR3nt: TGTGCCACCAGCAGAAGGGGGGGAAGCGTGACCCAGTACTTC; CDR3aa: CATSRRGGSVTQYF; j_gene: TRBJ2-5; v_gene: TRBV15; d_gene: -; abundance: -
CDR3nt: TGTGCCAGCTCACCCAATTCGGCTTTTAGCTCCTACGAGCAGTACTTC; CDR3aa: CASSPNSAFSSYEQYF; j_gene: TRBJ2-7; v_gene: TRBV18; d_gene: -; abundance: -
CDR3nt: TGTGCCAGCCGGGGGGCAGGGGCTGGCAATCAGCCCCAGCATTTT; CDR3aa: CASRGAGAGNQPQHF; j_gene: TRBJ1-5; v_gene: TRBV6-5; d_gene: -; abundance: -
CDR3nt: TGTGCCAGCAGCCGTGGACTAGCGGGAGGGCAATGGGTCACAGATACGCAGTATTTT; CDR3aa: CASSRGLAGGQWVTDTQYF; j_gene: TRBJ2-3; v_gene: TRBV7-6; d_gene: TRBD2; abundance: -
CDR3nt: TGTGCCAGCAGTTTCGGGACTAGCGCCGCACTAGGGACCCAGTACTTC; CDR3aa: CASSFGTSAALGTQYF; j_gene: TRBJ2-5; v_gene: TRBV27; d_gene: TRBD2; abundance: -
CDR3nt: TGTGCCAGCAGCGTAGGTGCAGGGAACGAGCAGTACTTC; CDR3aa: CASSVGAGNEQYF; j_gene: TRBJ2-7; v_gene: TRBV9; d_gene: -; abundance: -
CDR3nt: TGTGCCAGCAGCCAAGCTAGCGGCCTCCAAGAGACCCAGTACTTC; CDR3aa: CASSQASGLQETQYF; j_gene: TRBJ2-5; v_gene: TRBV4-2; d_gene: TRBD2; abundance: -
CDR3nt: TGTGCCAGCAGCGTAAGGAGCGGGGGGGTCAGTGAGCAGTTCTTC; CDR3aa: CASSVRSGGVSEQFF; j_gene: TRBJ2-1; v_gene: TRBV9; d_gene: TRBD2; abundance: -
CDR3nt: TGTGCCAGTAGTAGGACTGCCCTCGAGGAGCTGTTTTTT; CDR3aa: CASSRTALEELFF; j_gene: TRBJ2-2; v_gene: TRBV19; d_gene: -; abundance: -
CDR3nt: TGTGCCAGCAGGCCCGGGACTAGCTTGGCGACAGATACGCAGTATTTT; CDR3aa: CASRPGTSLATDTQYF; j_gene: TRBJ2-3; v_gene: TRBV5-4; d_gene: TRBD2; abundance: -
CDR3nt: TGTGCCAGCAGCTTGTTGACAGGCGGTAACTATGGCTACACCTTC; CDR3aa: CASSLLTGGNYGYTF; j_gene: TRBJ1-2; v_gene: TRBV9; d_gene: -; abundance: once
CDR3nt: TGTGCCTGGACAGAGGGTGGAAACACCATATATTTT; CDR3aa: CAWTEGGNTIYF; j_gene: TRBJ1-3; v_gene: TRBV30; d_gene: -; abundance: -
CDR3nt: TGTGCCAGCAGGAGCGAGACTTATAATTCACCCCTCCACTTT; CDR3aa: CASRSETYNSPLHF; j_gene: TRBJ1-6; v_gene: TRBV28; d_gene: -; abundance: -
CDR3nt: TGTGCCAGCAGCTTAGTTTTCGGTTGGCTAGCGGGAGGAAGCACCGGGGAGCTGTTTTTT; CDR3aa: CASSLVFGWLAGGSTGELFF; j_gene: TRBJ2-2; v_gene: TRBV11-3; d_gene: TRBD2; abundance: few
CDR3nt: TGTGCCAGCAGCCGGGGACTAGCGGGAATCCAAGAGACCCAGTACTTC; CDR3aa: CASSRGLAGIQETQYF; j_gene: TRBJ2-5; v_gene: TRBV11-3; d_gene: TRBD2; abundance: -
CDR3nt: TGTGCCAGCAGCGTAGACCCTACAGGGCCACTCTCTGGGGCCAACGTCCTGACTTTC; CDR3aa: CASSVDPTGPLSGANVLTF; j_gene: TRBJ2-6; v_gene: TRBV9; d_gene: -; abundance: few
CDR3nt: TGTGCCAGCAGTAATGACAGGGTTGGTACGCAGTATTTT; CDR3aa: CASSNDRVGTQYF; j_gene: TRBJ2-3; v_gene: TRBV2; d_gene: TRBD1; abundance: once
CDR3nt: TGCGCCAGCAGCATTGAAATAGGGGTTTACACTGAAGCTTTCTTT; CDR3aa: CASSIEIGVYTEAFF; j_gene: TRBJ1-1; v_gene: TRBV5-1; d_gene: -; abundance: -
CDR3nt: TGTGCCAGTAGTACCGACAGGGAAGGGTGGGAGCTGTTTTTT; CDR3aa: CASSTDREGWELFF; j_gene: TRBJ2-2; v_gene: TRBV19; d_gene: TRBD1; abundance: -
CDR3nt: TGTGCCATCAGCCCCGGGGGGGACCAGTACTTC; CDR3aa: CAISPGGDQYF; j_gene: TRBJ2-7; v_gene: TRBV10-3; d_gene: TRBD2; abundance: few
CDR3nt: TGTGCCAGCAGCTCAGCCCGACAGGGAAGAAATTCACCCCTCCACTTT; CDR3aa: CASSSARQGRNSPLHF; j_gene: TRBJ1-6; v_gene: TRBV11-2; d_gene: TRBD1; abundance: -
CDR3nt: TGTGCCAGCAGCTTGGACAGGCTGTCCTACGAGCAGTACTTC; CDR3aa: CASSLDRLSYEQYF; j_gene: TRBJ2-7; v_gene: TRBV7-3; d_gene: TRBD1; abundance: -
CDR3nt: TGTGCCAGCAGTGCTACAGGGGGCACAAACACTGAAGCTTTCTTT; CDR3aa: CASSATGGTNTEAFF; j_gene: TRBJ1-1; v_gene: TRBV2; d_gene: TRBD1; abundance: once
CDR3nt: TGTGCCAGCAGTTTTGCGGACAGCACCTCTGGAAACACCATATATTTT; CDR3aa: CASSFADSTSGNTIYF; j_gene: TRBJ1-3; v_gene: TRBV28; d_gene: -; abundance: few
CDR3nt: TGCGCCAGCAGCTTGGCGGGGGTTTCTGGAAACACCATATATTTT; CDR3aa: CASSLAGVSGNTIYF; j_gene: TRBJ1-3; v_gene: TRBV5-1; d_gene: -; abundance: few
CDR3nt: TGTGCCAGCAGCCCGGAGTTCTCCAACACTGAAGCTTTCTTT; CDR3aa: CASSPEFSNTEAFF; j_gene: TRBJ1-1; v_gene: TRBV7-6; d_gene: -; abundance: -
CDR3nt: TGTGCCAGCAGCCTACAGGGAAGGGATTACACTGAAGCTTTCTTT; CDR3aa: CASSLQGRDYTEAFF; j_gene: TRBJ1-1; v_gene: TRBV5-6; d_gene: -; abundance: few
CDR3nt: TGTGCCAGCAGCCGGCAATCAGGGGGCACTGAAGCTTTCTTT; CDR3aa: CASSRQSGGTEAFF; j_gene: TRBJ1-1; v_gene: TRBV7-2; d_gene: TRBD1; abundance: -
CDR3nt: TGTGCCAGCAGCCGGTGGAGTACAGACAGGAACACTGAAGCTTTCTTT; CDR3aa: CASSRWSTDRNTEAFF; j_gene: TRBJ1-1; v_gene: TRBV11-2; d_gene: -; abundance: few
CDR3nt: TGTGCCAGCAGCGCTTCGGAGAATCAGCCCCAGCATTTT; CDR3aa: CASSASENQPQHF; j_gene: TRBJ1-5; v_gene: TRBV7-8; d_gene: -; abundance: once
CDR3nt: TGTGCCAGCAGTGACTATACAGGGGGCACTGAAGCTTTCTTT; CDR3aa: CASSDYTGGTEAFF; j_gene: TRBJ1-1; v_gene: TRBV6-1; d_gene: TRBD1; abundance: -